This T cell receptor (beta chain) was obtained from a study of blood T cell repertoires in COVID-19. V lost 11 bases and J 0 bases, leaving 11 bases between the germline ends. Germline CDR1 and CDR2: MNHEY and SVGAGI. The CDR3 contains 12 residues. Profiling relied on immunoSEQ multiplex PCR, and the TCRdb table lists in-frame clones only, not all of them. The sample consists of 55,000 to 75,000 clones, more than 85% of them appearing once. The V gene is TRBV6-5, the J gene TRBJ2-7; D ambiguous. The clonotype originates from a human donor with active COVID-19. The donor label of this sample is uncertain. Material: peripheral blood. The CDR3 loop reads CACSLSSYEQYF. CDR3 coding DNA: TGTGCCTGCTCCCTAAGCTCCTACGAGCAGTACTTC.